This paragraph reports one T cell receptor (beta chain). Its antigen is undetermined. This entry belongs to a study of OX40 agonist ivuxolimab in advanced cancers. Study details: At about 81% male, the cohort had a mean age of 60 years, ranging from about 20 to 90.

Germline V lookup: CDR1 SGHAT, CDR2 FQNNGV. The CDR3 totals 11 residues. Findings of the study overall: Among the lowest levels of clonal expansion were found in partial responders at 0.1-3.0 mg/kg. Antigen specificity of clonally expanded peripheral T cells was not established.

Sequencing was performed with immunoSEQ multiplex PCR; in TCRdb, only in-frame clones are kept and a portion is missing. Of around 46,000 clones detected, 75% to 90% appear once; the ten largest clones hold roughly 30%. Sequenced here: CD4+ or CD8+ T cells sorted from blood, sampled in a trial of the OX40 agonist ivuxolimab. The source of this sequence is an adult with an advanced solid tumor such as melanoma, head and neck, liver or kidney cancer. The chain carries TRBV11-2 and TRBJ2-5; no definite D call. The J call may be incorrect, as the DNA end agrees better with TRBJ2-7. The CDR3 coding sequence is TGTGCCAGCAGCGACGTTTACGAGCAGTACTTC. The encoded protein is CASSDVYEQYF.